The 3 T cell receptor beta chains given below trace back to one sample, sequenced in a study of type 1 regulatory T cells. TCRdb passed the reads through MiXCR, listing each CDR3 protein once. Among about 62,000 distinct CDR3 sequences, approximately 60% were seen once, and the ten largest hold 1.5% to 2%. These TCRs' antigens remain unknown. Sequenced material: cultured non-Tr1 T cells, either the whole culture or a sorted T cell fraction (not recorded which). These receptors came from a human donor in good health.

This sequence joins TRBV5-1 and TRBJ2-2; either TRBD1 or TRBD2 may supply D (5 bases each). CDR3 length: 14 amino acids. V was cut by 3 bases and J by 5 bases, with 11 bases left in between. Per the germline V gene, CDR1 is SGHRS and CDR2 is YFSETQ. CDR3 sequence (DNA): TGCGCCAGCAGCTCGATTGGGGGAACCGGGGAGCTGTTTTTT. It yields the protein CASSSIGGTGELFF.

The chain links TRBV5-1 to TRBJ2-6; D is possibly TRBD1 (5 bases). V lost 0 bases and J lost 1, with 11 bases in between. The germline CDR1 and CDR2 sequences are SGHRS and YFSETQ. The CDR3 runs 17 residues. This CDR3 is CASSLVIGVSGANVLTF. In nucleotides, the CDR3 is TGCGCCAGCAGCTTGGTTATAGGGGTGTCTGGGGCCAACGTCCTGACTTTC.

This clonotype was observed a few times. The chain couples TRBV6-5 to TRBJ1-5, with D hard to call. CDR1 MNHEY and CDR2 SVGAGI come from the germline V gene. This CDR3 is 15 amino acids long. The V end lost 6 bases, the J end lost 1 base, and 13 bases lay between the germline ends. CDR3 region: CASSPTLDSNQPQHF. The CDR3 region has the DNA TGTGCCAGCAGCCCGACCTTGGACAGCAATCAGCCCCAGCATTTT.